These 30 T cell receptor beta chains were all obtained from the same sample, sequenced in a study of blood T cell repertoires in COVID-19. Profiled with immunoSEQ multiplex PCR; TCRdb holds only in-frame clones, not every one. The table includes approximately 200,000 clones, roughly nine tenths detected once. Sequencing input: PBMCs or T cells enriched from blood (not recorded which). All receptors come from a woman under 30 in a cohort exposed to, infected with or recovered from COVID-19 (not recorded which).

V is TRBV7-9 and J is TRBJ1-1; possibly TRBD1 for D (5 bases). The CDR3 contains 13 residues. Trimming left V 1 base short and J 6 bases short, with 9 bases between. CDR1 is SEHNR and CDR2 is FQNEAQ in the germline V gene (reference sequence). The CDR3 region is CASSLGGDAEAFF. In DNA form, the CDR3 reads TGTGCCAGCAGCTTAGGGGGGGACGCTGAAGCTTTCTTT.

This chain uses TRBV2 with TRBJ1-1; possible D gene TRBD1, 5 bases. The CDR3 covers 15 residues. Looked up from germline, CDR1 is SNHLY and CDR2 is FYNNEI. Trimming took off 6 bases at V and 1 base at J, with 15 bases between the two ends. CDR3 DNA sequence: TGTGCCAGCAGGTCCGGCGGGGGAGCGAACACTGAAGCTTTCTTT. This sequence encodes CASRSGGGANTEAFF.

This chain uses TRBV29-1 with TRBJ1-1; possibly TRBD1 for D (5 bases). Germline V CDR1 and CDR2: SQVTM, ANQGSEA. V was pared by 4 bases and J by 4 bases, with 16 bases between. There are 14 residues in the CDR3. In DNA, the CDR3 is TGCAGCGTTGGGCTTCCGGGGGGTATCACTGAAGCTTTCTTT. Amino acid sequence: CSVGLPGGITEAFF.

In this sample, this clone turned up once. This chain connects TRBV14 to TRBJ1-2, with D maybe TRBD1 (6 bases). The CDR3 has 14 residues. Germline V gives CDR1 SGHDN, CDR2 FVKESK. V gave up 2 bases and J gave up 4 bases, with 11 bases separating them. The CDR3, as DNA: TGTGCCAGCAGCCAAAAGCAGGGGTTCTATGGCTACACCTTC. This codes for CASSQKQGFYGYTF.

The V gene is TRBV28, the J gene TRBJ1-1; possibly TRBD1 for D (5 bases). With 11 bases removed from V and 1 base from J, the gap between germline ends came to 14 bases. Germline V gives CDR1 MDHEN, CDR2 SYDVKM. There are 13 residues in the CDR3. The CDR3 sequence is CAGSGTRNTEAFF. Here the CDR3 DNA reads TGTGCCGGATCTGGGACTAGGAACACTGAAGCTTTCTTT.

This clone has just a few counts. Other DNA sequences in the same sample also yield this CDR3. The chain employs TRBV5-1 and TRBJ2-1; D is perhaps TRBD2 (5 bases). This CDR3 is 12 amino acids long. V lost 0 bases and J lost 8, with 6 bases in between. The germline V gene has CDR1 SGHRS and CDR2 YFSETQ. CDR3 amino acids: CASSLVGDEQFF. The CDR3 region has the DNA TGCGCCAGCAGCTTGGTCGGGGATGAGCAGTTCTTC.

The table lists this clone with a few counts. The V gene is TRBV7-2, the J gene TRBJ2-5; perhaps TRBD2 as D (5 bases). Trimming cost V 5 bases and J 5 bases, with 15 bases left between them. CDR3 length: 14 residues. CDR1 and CDR2 (germline): SGHTA, FQGNSA. The CDR3 loop reads CASSVSLGWETQYF. CDR3 DNA: TGTGCCAGCAGCGTTTCACTAGGTTGGGAGACCCAGTACTTC.

The gene calls are TRBV3-1 (or the pseudogene TRBV3-2) and TRBJ2-3; perhaps TRBD1 as D (6 bases). V was trimmed by 3 bases and J by 6 bases, leaving 10 bases between them. The CDR3 is 13 residues long. Germline V CDR1 and CDR2: LGHDT, YNNKEL (reference sequence). CDR3 residues: CASSHRQEDTQYF. Written as DNA, the CDR3 is TGTGCCAGCAGCCACCGACAGGAGGATACGCAGTATTTT.

The rearrangement uses TRBV25-1 and TRBJ2-1; D perhaps matches TRBD2 (5 bases). CDR3 length: 15 amino acids. Germline assignment: CDR1 MGHDK and CDR2 SYGVNS. V lost 2 bases to trimming and J lost 2 bases, with 10 bases between them. CDR3 protein: CASSEEGPPYNEQFF. The CDR3 DNA follows: TGTGCCAGCAGTGAAGAGGGCCCACCCTACAATGAGCAGTTCTTC. Based on the CDR3 plus reference TRBV25-1 and TRBJ2-1, the full variable domain is EADIYQTPRYLVIGTGKKITLECSQTMGHDKMYWYQQDPGMELHLIHYSYGVNSTEKGDLSSESTVSRIRTEHFPLTLESARPSHTSQYLCASSEEGPPYNEQFFGPGTRLTVL.

This chain joins TRBV6-5 and TRBJ1-1; TRBD1 agrees at 7 bases. The CDR3 consists of 15 residues. The V gene's germline CDR1 is MNHEY and CDR2 SVGAGI. After removal of 8 bases from V and 6 bases from J, the junction contained 15 bases not matched to a gene. Here the CDR3 reads CASGVTTGAGAEAFF. CDR3 in DNA: TGTGCCAGCGGGGTCACCACAGGGGCCGGAGCTGAAGCTTTCTTT.

The CDR3 loop is CASSLAGPRTQYF. Here the CDR3 DNA reads TGTGCCAGCAGCTTGGCAGGGCCGCGGACCCAGTACTTC. The V call is TRBV5-5, the J call TRBJ2-5; D possibly corresponds to TRBD1 (5 bases). CDR3 length: 13 residues. Trimming shortened V by 0 bases and J by 7 bases, and 10 bases separated the two germline ends. The V gene's germline CDR1 is SGHKS and CDR2 YYEKEE (reference sequence). The whole variable domain, remainder taken from reference TRBV5-5 and TRBJ2-5, is DAGVTQSPTHLIKTRGQQVTLRCSPISGHKSVSWYQQVLGQGPQFIFQYYEKEERGRGNFPDRFSARQFPNYSSELNVNALLLGDSALYLCASSLAGPRTQYFGPGTRLLVL.

The chain employs TRBV18 and TRBJ2-3, with 7 bases that match TRBD2. Looked up from germline, CDR1 is KGHSH and CDR2 is LQKENI. The CDR3 has 15 residues. V dropped 4 bases and J dropped 2; count of bases not matched to a gene: 6. The CDR3 bases are TGTGCCAGCTCACTGCTAGCGGCAGACACAGATACGCAGTATTTT. Amino acid sequence: CASSLLAADTDTQYF.

This sequence joins TRBV14 and TRBJ1-2; D unclear. The CDR3 is 14 residues long. Per germline, CDR1 SGHDN and CDR2 FVKESK. V lost 1 base and J 4 bases, leaving 10 bases between the germline ends. CDR3 loop: CASSQVRSGYGYTF. The CDR3 region has the DNA TGTGCCAGCAGCCAAGTACGCTCCGGCTATGGCTACACCTTC.

The V gene is TRBV11-2, the J gene TRBJ1-1; TRBD1 matches 7 bases. The CDR3 length is 14 residues. V trimming: 3 bases; J trimming: 5 bases; junction bases outside the gene matches: 6. Germline values: CDR1 SGHAT, CDR2 FQNNGV. DNA for the CDR3: TGTGCCAGCAGCTTGAGGGGGCATCGAACTGAAGCTTTCTTT. This encodes CASSLRGHRTEAFF.

The chain employs TRBV29-1 and TRBJ1-5; 9 bases line up with TRBD1. V lost 5 bases to trimming and J lost 4 bases; unmatched junction nucleotides: 6. CDR3 length: 14 residues. Germline CDR1 reads SQVTM; CDR2 reads ANQGSEA. The CDR3 region has the DNA TGCAGCGTTATCGGGACAGGGTTAAATCAGCCCCAGCATTTT. Amino acids: CSVIGTGLNQPQHF.

The CDR3: CASSPHTGLAGGEQYF. For the CDR3, the DNA is TGTGCCAGCAGCCCTCATACGGGACTAGCGGGAGGCGAGCAGTACTTC. The chain recombines TRBV7-2 with TRBJ2-7; 15 bases are a match to TRBD2. Germline CDR1 SGHTA, CDR2 FQGNSA. CDR3 length: 16 amino acids. With 5 bases clipped from V and 6 bases from J, the junction kept 8 bases outside the gene matches.

The chain is built from TRBV11-3 and TRBJ1-1; possibly TRBD1 for D (6 bases). Germline values: CDR1 SGHNT, CDR2 YENEEA. This CDR3 contains 16 residues. Trimming cost V 1 base and J 4 bases, with 16 bases left between them. The CDR3 DNA reads TGTGCCAGCAGCTTAGTGTCCGAGACAGGCTTCACTGAAGCTTTCTTT. Protein: CASSLVSETGFTEAFF. The complete variable domain, with remaining parts taken from reference TRBV11-3 and TRBJ1-1, reads EAGVVQSPRYKIIEKKQPVAFWCNPISGHNTLYWYLQNLGQGPELLIRYENEEAVDDSQLPKDRFSAERLKGVDSTLKIQPAELGDSAVYLCASSLVSETGFTEAFFGQGTRLTVV.

The gene calls are TRBV25-1 and TRBJ1-1; D is unresolved. Germline V lookup: CDR1 MGHDK, CDR2 SYGVNS. Trimming took 1 base from V and 5 from J, leaving 8 bases between them. This CDR3 is built from 13 residues. The CDR3 region has the DNA TGTGCCAGCAGTGAATTGGGGAGGACTGAAGCTTTCTTT. It translates to CASSELGRTEAFF.

This clone was observed a single time. V and J are TRBV28 and TRBJ1-3, with D possibly matching TRBD1 (5 bases). Trimming removed 6 bases at V and 0 bases at J, with 9 bases between. Germline assignment: CDR1 MDHEN and CDR2 SYDVKM. The CDR3 totals 14 residues. DNA of the CDR3: TGTGCCAGCAGCGGGGGACTCTCTGGAAACACCATATATTTT. It encodes CASSGGLSGNTIYF.

The chain has TRBV29-1 and TRBJ1-2; D gene unclear. Trimming took 4 bases from V and 3 from J, leaving 9 bases between them. This CDR3 contains 12 residues. The germline V gene has CDR1 SQVTM and CDR2 ANQGSEA. CDR3 DNA sequence: TGCAGCGTTGCTGGGAGAGACTATGGCTACACCTTC. Its protein product is CSVAGRDYGYTF.

This chain links TRBV6-5 with TRBJ2-5, with D possibly TRBD1 on 5 matching bases. CDR1 MNHEY and CDR2 SVGAGI come from the germline V gene. CDR3 length equals 13 residues. Deletions cut 5 bases from V and 5 bases from J, with 12 bases between. The CDR3 DNA reads as TGTGCCAGCAGTCCAAAGGCAGGGGAGACCCAGTACTTC. This gives the protein CASSPKAGETQYF.

This chain links TRBV6-6 with TRBJ1-6, with TRBD1 identical over 11 bases. Germline V CDR1 and CDR2: MNHNY, SVGAGI (reference sequence). The CDR3 runs 15 residues. Trimming at V came to 6 bases and at J to 6 bases, leaving 4 bases not matched to a gene. The CDR3 DNA sequence: TGTGCCAGCAGCTTCGGACAGGGGGCTAATTCACCCCTCCACTTT. As protein: CASSFGQGANSPLHF.

This clone appeared a few times. The CDR3 sequence is CASSRNYEQYF. CDR3 DNA: TGTGCCAGCAGTCGTAACTACGAGCAGTACTTC. This chain uses TRBV5-6 with TRBJ2-7; unclear D gene. Germline V gives CDR1 SGHDT, CDR2 YYEEEE. The CDR3 extends over 11 amino acids. Trimming stripped 5 bases from V and 3 bases from J, with 6 bases between.

The gene calls are TRBV5-4 and TRBJ2-7; the match to TRBD2 covers 10 bases. V gave up 8 bases and J gave up 7 bases; unmatched junction bases: 15. This CDR3 comprises 15 residues. Per germline, CDR1 SGHNT and CDR2 YYREEE (reference sequence). The CDR3 loop reads CARLRGSGRSGEQYF. The CDR3 DNA reads TGTGCCAGGCTAAGGGGTAGCGGGAGGTCGGGGGAGCAGTACTTC.

The chain uses TRBV11-3 and TRBJ1-4; D is ambiguous. Germline V gene lookup returns CDR1 SGHNT and CDR2 YENEEA. The ends were cut back, 5 bases at V and 5 bases at J, with 12 bases in the middle. The CDR3 is made up of 14 amino acids. In nucleotides, the CDR3 is TGTGCCAGCAGCCGCGGCGGGATCAATGAAAAACTGTTTTTT. Its protein product is CASSRGGINEKLFF. Supplemented by reference TRBV11-3 and TRBJ1-4, the full variable domain reads EAGVVQSPRYKIIEKKQPVAFWCNPISGHNTLYWYLQNLGQGPELLIRYENEEAVDDSQLPKDRFSAERLKGVDSTLKIQPAELGDSAVYLCASSRGGINEKLFFGSGTQLSVL.

V usage is TRBV19 and J usage is TRBJ1-6; D remains ambiguous. Trimming removed 6 bases at V and 6 bases at J, with 6 bases between. The CDR3 sequence is 12 residues long. Germline V lookup: CDR1 LNHDA, CDR2 SQIVND (reference sequence). The CDR3 nucleotides read TGTGCCAGTAGGGGAGGTAATTCACCCCTCCACTTT. It is translated as CASRGGNSPLHF.

The chain is built from TRBV24-1 and TRBJ1-2, with D unresolved. Germline V lookup: CDR1 KGHDR, CDR2 SFDVKD. V shed 4 bases and J shed 7 bases, with 21 bases lying between them. The CDR3 spans 16 residues. The chain's CDR3 is CATSDSARTEVSGYTF. In DNA, the CDR3 is TGTGCCACCAGTGACTCAGCCAGGACGGAGGTATCTGGCTACACCTTC.

The rearrangement links TRBV3-1 (or the pseudogene TRBV3-2) to TRBJ1-3; 7 nucleotides align to TRBD1. This CDR3 spans 18 amino acids. The V gene end was trimmed by 4 bases and the J gene end by 0 bases; junction bases not matched to a gene: 12. Germline V gene sequence: CDR1 LGHDT, CDR2 YNNKEL (reference sequence). CDR3 amino acids: CASSRGRRTGPSGNTIYF. CDR3 in DNA: TGTGCCAGCAGCCGCGGTCGTAGGACAGGTCCCTCTGGAAACACCATATATTTT.

In its sample, this clone was seen once. V is TRBV10-3 and J is TRBJ1-2, with 12 bases lining up with TRBD1. This CDR3 has 12 amino acids. V shed 10 bases, J shed 8 bases, and the junction held 5 bases outside the gene matches. CDR1 and CDR2 (germline): ENHRY, SYGVKD. CDR3 residues: CANRDRGLGYTF. The CDR3 bases are TGTGCCAACAGGGACAGGGGGCTAGGCTACACCTTC.

The V gene is TRBV14, the J gene TRBJ2-2, with 15 bases matching TRBD2. The CDR3 length is 18 residues. V was pared by 4 bases and J by 0 bases, with 3 bases of the junction left unmatched. The germline gives CDR1 SGHDN, CDR2 FVKESK. The CDR3, as DNA: TGTGCCAGCAGCCCTGGGACTAGCGGGAGGACGAACACCGGGGAGCTGTTTTTT. As protein: CASSPGTSGRTNTGELFF.